The entry below gives a single T cell receptor (beta chain) sequence along with its context. The target antigen is unknown. Mismatch with germline at one junction end may stem from a read error. Per the germline V gene, CDR1 is SGDLS and CDR2 is YYNGEE. This CDR3 has 14 amino acids. This sample is drawn from a study of shared clonotypes between healthy human individuals. Study-level points and caveats: The study sampled only blood, and tissue repertoires likely differ.

Genomic DNA (from each subset) was split evenly across several immunoSEQ plates. TCRdb's table, derived via immunoSEQ multiplex PCR, lists solely in-frame clones and lacks some. The sample records around 95,000 clones, roughly half being singletons. Sequencing used PBMCs. This chain links TRBV9 with TRBJ1-1; perhaps TRBD1 as D (6 bases). The receptor was isolated from a woman aged 40 to 49 in good health. Some clones in this sample may be carry-over from other donors' samples. The CDR3 is CASSSAEQGLEASF. In DNA, the CDR3 is TGTGCCAGCAGTTCCGCGGAACAGGGCCTGGAAGCTTCCTTT. Looking up the rest from reference TRBV9 and TRBJ1-1 gives the full variable domain: DSGVTQTPKHLITATGQRVTLRCSPRSGDLSVYWYQQSLDQGLQFLIQYYNGEERAKGNILERFSAQQFPDLHSELNLSSLELGDSALYFCASSSAEQGLEASFGQGTRLTVV.